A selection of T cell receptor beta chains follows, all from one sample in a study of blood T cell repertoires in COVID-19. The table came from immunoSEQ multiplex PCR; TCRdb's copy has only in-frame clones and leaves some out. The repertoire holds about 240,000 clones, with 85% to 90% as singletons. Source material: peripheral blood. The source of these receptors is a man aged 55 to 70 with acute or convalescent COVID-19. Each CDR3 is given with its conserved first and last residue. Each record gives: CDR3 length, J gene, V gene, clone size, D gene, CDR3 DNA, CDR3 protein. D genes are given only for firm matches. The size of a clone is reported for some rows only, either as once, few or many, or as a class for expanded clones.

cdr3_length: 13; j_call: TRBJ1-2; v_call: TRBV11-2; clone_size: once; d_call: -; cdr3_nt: TGTGCCAGCAGGACTGTGGGGAGCTATGGCTACACCTTC; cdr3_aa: CASRTVGSYGYTF
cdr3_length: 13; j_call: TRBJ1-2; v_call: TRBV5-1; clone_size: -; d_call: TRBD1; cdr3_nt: TGCGCCAGCAGGAGGGACAGGGACTATGGCTACACCTTC; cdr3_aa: CASRRDRDYGYTF
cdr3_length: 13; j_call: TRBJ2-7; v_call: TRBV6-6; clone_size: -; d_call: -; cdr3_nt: TGTGCCAGCGCACGGACTGTCCCCTACGAGCAGTACTTC; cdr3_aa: CASARTVPYEQYF
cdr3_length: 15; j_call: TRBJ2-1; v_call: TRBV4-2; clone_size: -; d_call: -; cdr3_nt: TGTGCCAGCAGCCAAGACGAGAGTTCCTACAATGAGCAGTTCTTC; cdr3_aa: CASSQDESSYNEQFF
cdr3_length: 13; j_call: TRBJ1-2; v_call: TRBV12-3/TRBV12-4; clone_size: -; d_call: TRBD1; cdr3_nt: TGTGCCAGCAGTGGGACAGGGTCGGGGGGCTACACCTTC; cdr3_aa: CASSGTGSGGYTF
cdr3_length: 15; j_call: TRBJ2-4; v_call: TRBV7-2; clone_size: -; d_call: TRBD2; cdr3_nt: TGTGCCAGCAGCCTGGGGGCGGGAGGAATGGACATTCAGTACTTC; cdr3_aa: CASSLGAGGMDIQYF
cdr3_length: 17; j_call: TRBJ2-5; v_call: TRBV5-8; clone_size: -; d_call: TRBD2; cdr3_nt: TGTGCCAGTTTAGCAGCGGGAGGGCCTCCCGGTCCAGAGACCCAGTACTTC; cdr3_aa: CASLAAGGPPGPETQYF
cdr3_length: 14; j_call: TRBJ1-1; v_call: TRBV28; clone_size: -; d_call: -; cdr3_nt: TGTGCCAGCAGTTTACAGGGCGGAGACACTGAAGCCTTCTTT; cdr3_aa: CASSLQGGDTEAFF
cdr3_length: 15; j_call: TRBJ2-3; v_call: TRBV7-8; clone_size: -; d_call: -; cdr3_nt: TGTGCCAGCAGCTTAGATGGGGCCAGCACAGATACGCAGTATTTT; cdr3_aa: CASSLDGASTDTQYF
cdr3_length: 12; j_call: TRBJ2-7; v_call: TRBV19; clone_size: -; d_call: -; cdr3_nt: TGTGCCACCACAGACGGTTCCTACGAGCAGTACTTC; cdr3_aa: CATTDGSYEQYF
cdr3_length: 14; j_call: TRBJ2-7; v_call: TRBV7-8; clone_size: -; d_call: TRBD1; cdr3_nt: TGTGCCAGCAGCCCAGACAGGGCGTTCGGGGAGCAGTACTTC; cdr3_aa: CASSPDRAFGEQYF
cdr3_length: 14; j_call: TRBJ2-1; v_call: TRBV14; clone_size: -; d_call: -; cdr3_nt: TGTGCCAGCAGCCAAGAAACATCGTACAATGAGCAGTTCTTC; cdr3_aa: CASSQETSYNEQFF
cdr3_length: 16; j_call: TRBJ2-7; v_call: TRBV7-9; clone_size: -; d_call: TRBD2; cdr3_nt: TGTGCCAGCAGCCCCGGGACTAGCGGGACTTACCACGAGCAGTACTTC; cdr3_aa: CASSPGTSGTYHEQYF
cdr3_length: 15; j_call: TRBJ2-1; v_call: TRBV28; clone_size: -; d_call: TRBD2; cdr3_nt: TGTGCCAGCAGGCCTGAACTAGCGGGAGTAGTTGAGCAGTTCTTC; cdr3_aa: CASRPELAGVVEQFF
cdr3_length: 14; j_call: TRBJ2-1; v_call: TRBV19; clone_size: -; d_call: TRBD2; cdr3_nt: TGTGCCAGTAGTACACTAGCGGGAGTCGATGAGCAGTTCTTC; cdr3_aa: CASSTLAGVDEQFF
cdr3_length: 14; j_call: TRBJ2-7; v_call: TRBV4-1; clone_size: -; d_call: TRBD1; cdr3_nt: TGCGCCAGCAGACAGGGGTCGCGAGGGCGAGAGCAGTACTTC; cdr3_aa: CASRQGSRGREQYF
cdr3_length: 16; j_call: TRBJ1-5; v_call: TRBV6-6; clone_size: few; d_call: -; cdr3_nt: TGTGCCAGCAGGAACCCCCCAGGCCAGAGCAATCAGCCCCAGCATTTT; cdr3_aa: CASRNPPGQSNQPQHF
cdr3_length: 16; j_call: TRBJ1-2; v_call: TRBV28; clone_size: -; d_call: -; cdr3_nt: TGTGCCAGCAGTTTCTCGGGAGACACAACCGTTCACGGCTACACCTTC; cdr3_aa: CASSFSGDTTVHGYTF
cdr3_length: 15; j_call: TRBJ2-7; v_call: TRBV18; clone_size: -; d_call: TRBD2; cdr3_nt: TGTGCCAGCTCACCACCCGGGACTAGCACCCTAGAGCAGTACTTC; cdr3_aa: CASSPPGTSTLEQYF
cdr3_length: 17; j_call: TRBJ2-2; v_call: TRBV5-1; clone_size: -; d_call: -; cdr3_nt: TGCGCCAGCAGCTTGAAACGGGCGGCAGGGGACACCGGGGAGCTGTTTTTT; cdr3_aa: CASSLKRAAGDTGELFF
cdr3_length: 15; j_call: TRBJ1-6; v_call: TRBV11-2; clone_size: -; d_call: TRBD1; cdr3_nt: TGTGCCAGCAGCGCCCGACAGGGGACGAATTCACCCCTCCACTTT; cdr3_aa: CASSARQGTNSPLHF
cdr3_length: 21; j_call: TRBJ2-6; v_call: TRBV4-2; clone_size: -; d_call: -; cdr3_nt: TGTGCCAGCAGCCAAGGTTCGTGGGGACTCCTCCGACCACCTGGGGCCAACGTCCTGACTTTC; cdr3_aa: CASSQGSWGLLRPPGANVLTF
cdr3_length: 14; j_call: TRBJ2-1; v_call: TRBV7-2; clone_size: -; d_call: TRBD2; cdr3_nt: TGTGCCAGCAGCTTCAATCTAGCGGACAATGAGCAGTTCTTC; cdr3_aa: CASSFNLADNEQFF
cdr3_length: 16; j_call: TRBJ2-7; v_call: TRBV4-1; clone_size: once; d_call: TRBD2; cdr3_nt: TGCGCCAGCAGCCAAGACGGGACTAGCGGGCTCAACGAGCAGTACTTC; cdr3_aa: CASSQDGTSGLNEQYF
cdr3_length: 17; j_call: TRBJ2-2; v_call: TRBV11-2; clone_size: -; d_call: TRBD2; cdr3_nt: TGTGCCAGCAGCTTGGAGACTAGCGGAAGTGGGACCGGGGAGCTGTTTTTT; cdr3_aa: CASSLETSGSGTGELFF
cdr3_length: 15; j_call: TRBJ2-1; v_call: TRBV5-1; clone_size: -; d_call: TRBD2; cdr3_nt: TGCGCCAGCAGGCTAGCGGATAGCTCCTACAATGAGCAGTTCTTC; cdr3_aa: CASRLADSSYNEQFF
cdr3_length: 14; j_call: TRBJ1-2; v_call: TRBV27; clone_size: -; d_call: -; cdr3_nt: TGTGCCAGCAGGGCTACGGGGGGTCTCCGTGGCTACACCTTC; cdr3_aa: CASRATGGLRGYTF
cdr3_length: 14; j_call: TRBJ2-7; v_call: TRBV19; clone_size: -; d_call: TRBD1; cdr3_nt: TGTGCCAGTAGTATTCGTGAGACAGGGGTCGAGCAGTACTTC; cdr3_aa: CASSIRETGVEQYF
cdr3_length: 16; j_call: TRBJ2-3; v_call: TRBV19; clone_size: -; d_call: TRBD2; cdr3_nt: TGTGCCAGTAGTGTTGGGACTAGCGGGAATTCAGATACGCAGTATTTT; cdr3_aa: CASSVGTSGNSDTQYF
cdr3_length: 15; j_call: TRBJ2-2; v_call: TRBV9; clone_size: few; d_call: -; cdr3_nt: TGTGCCAGCAGCGTCCGAGGGACTCGCACCGGGGAGCTGTTTTTT; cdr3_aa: CASSVRGTRTGELFF
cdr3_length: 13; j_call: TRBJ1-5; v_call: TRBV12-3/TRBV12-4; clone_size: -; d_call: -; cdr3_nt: TGTGCCAGCAGGCAGGGGAGCAATCAGCCCCAGCATTTT; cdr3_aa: CASRQGSNQPQHF
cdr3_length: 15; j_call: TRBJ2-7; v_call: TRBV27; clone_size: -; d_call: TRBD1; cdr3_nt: TGTGCCAGCAGTTGGACCGGGACAGCATCCTACGAGCAGTACTTC; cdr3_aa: CASSWTGTASYEQYF
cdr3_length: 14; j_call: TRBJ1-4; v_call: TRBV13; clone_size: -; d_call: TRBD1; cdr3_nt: TGTGCCAGCAGCCCCGGAGACAGGGCCGAAAAACTGTTTTTT; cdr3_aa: CASSPGDRAEKLFF
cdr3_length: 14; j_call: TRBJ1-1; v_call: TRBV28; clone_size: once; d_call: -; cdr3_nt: TGTGCCAGCAGTCCCCGGGGTAGCGACACTGAAGCTTTCTTT; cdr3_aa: CASSPRGSDTEAFF
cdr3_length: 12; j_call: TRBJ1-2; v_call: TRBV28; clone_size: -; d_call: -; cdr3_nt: TGTGCCAGCCTGCGGGTGCCCTATGGCTACACCTTC; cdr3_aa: CASLRVPYGYTF
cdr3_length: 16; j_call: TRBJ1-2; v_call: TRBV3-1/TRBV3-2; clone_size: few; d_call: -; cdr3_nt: TGTGCCAGCAGCCCGAACCCGGAGCCCCCTAACTATGGCTACACCTTC; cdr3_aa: CASSPNPEPPNYGYTF
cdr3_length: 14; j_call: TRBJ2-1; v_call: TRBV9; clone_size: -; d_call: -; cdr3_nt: TGTGCCAGCAGCCTAGGTGTTAGCAGCGATGAGCAGTTCTTC; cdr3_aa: CASSLGVSSDEQFF
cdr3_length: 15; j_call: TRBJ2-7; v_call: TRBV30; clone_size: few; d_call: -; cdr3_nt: TGTGCCTGGAGTCCCCTTGACAATCGCGCCTACGAGCAGTACTTC; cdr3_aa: CAWSPLDNRAYEQYF
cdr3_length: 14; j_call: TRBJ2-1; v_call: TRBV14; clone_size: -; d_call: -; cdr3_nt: TGTGCCAGCAGCCAGATAGGACTCCCCGATGAGCAGTTCTTC; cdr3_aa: CASSQIGLPDEQFF
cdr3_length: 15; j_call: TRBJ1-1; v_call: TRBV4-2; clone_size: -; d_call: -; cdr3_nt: TGTGCCAGCAGCCCAAGCGGGACGGCGAACACTGAAGCTTTCTTT; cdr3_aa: CASSPSGTANTEAFF
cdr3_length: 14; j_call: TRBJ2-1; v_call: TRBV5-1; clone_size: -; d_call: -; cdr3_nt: TGCGCCAGCAGCTTGGACTACACGGGGAATGAGCAGTTCTTC; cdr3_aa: CASSLDYTGNEQFF
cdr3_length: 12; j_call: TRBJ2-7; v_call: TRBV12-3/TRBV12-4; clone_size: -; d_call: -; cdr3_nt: TGTGCCAGCAGTCTGACACCCTACGAGCAGTACTTC; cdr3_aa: CASSLTPYEQYF
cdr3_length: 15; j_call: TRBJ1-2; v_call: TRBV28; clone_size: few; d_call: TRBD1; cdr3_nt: TGTGCCAGCAGTCGGCCCACAGGGGGCGGCTATGGCTACACCTTC; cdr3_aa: CASSRPTGGGYGYTF
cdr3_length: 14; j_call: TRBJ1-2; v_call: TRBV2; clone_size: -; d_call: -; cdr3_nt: TGTGCCAGCAGTAGGGACTTCCGCAGCGGTGGCTACACCTTC; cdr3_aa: CASSRDFRSGGYTF
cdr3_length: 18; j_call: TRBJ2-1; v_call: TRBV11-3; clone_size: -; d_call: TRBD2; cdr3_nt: TGTGCCAGCAGCGCGGGACTAGCGGGGTTTGGGGCCTACAATGAGCAGTTCTTC; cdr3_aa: CASSAGLAGFGAYNEQFF
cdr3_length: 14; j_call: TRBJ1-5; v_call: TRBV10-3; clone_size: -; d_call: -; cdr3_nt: TGTGCCACCTGGGGAGGGGCCCGCAATCAGCCCCAGCATTTT; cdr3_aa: CATWGGARNQPQHF
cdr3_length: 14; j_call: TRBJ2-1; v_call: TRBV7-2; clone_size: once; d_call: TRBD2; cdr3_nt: TGTGCCAGCAGCCCACCGTCGGCTAGCGGGAGAGGTTTCTTC; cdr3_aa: CASSPPSASGRGFF
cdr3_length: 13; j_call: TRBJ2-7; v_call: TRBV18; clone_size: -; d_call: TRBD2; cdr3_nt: TGTGCCAGCTCACCAGGGAGGGACTACGAGCAGTACTTC; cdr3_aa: CASSPGRDYEQYF
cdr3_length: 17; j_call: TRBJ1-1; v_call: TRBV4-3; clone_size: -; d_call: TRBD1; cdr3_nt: TGCGCCAGCAGCCCAACAGACAGGGTCGGTTGGGACACTGAAGCTTTCTTT; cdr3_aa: CASSPTDRVGWDTEAFF